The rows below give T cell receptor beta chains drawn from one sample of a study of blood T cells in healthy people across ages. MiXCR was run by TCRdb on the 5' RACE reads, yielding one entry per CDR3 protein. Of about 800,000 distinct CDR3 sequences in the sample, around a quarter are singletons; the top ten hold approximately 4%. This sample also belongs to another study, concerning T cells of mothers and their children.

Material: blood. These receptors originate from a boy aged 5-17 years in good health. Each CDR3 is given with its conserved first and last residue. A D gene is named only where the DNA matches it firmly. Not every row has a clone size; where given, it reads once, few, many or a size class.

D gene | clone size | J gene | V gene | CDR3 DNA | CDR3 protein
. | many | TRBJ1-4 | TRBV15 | TGTGCCACCAGCAGAGAGAGCCGAAAACTGTTTTTT | CATSRESRKLFF
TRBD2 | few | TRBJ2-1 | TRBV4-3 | TGCGCCAGCAGCCAAGATTCTAGCGGGGGTAATGAGCAGTTCTTC | CASSQDSSGGNEQFF
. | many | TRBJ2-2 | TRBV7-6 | TGTGCCAGCTCCCCACCGGCCGGGGAGCTGTTTTTT | CASSPPAGELFF
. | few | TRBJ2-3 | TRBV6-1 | TGTGCCAGCAGACAGGACAGCACAGATACGCAGTATTTT | CASRQDSTDTQYF
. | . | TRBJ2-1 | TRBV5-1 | TGCGCCAGCAGAGTAGCGTCTAGCTCCTACAATGAGCAGTTCTTC | CASRVASSSYNEQFF
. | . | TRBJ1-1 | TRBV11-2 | TGTGCCAGCAGCCCACTGGATGCGGGGGCGCTCGGTGAAGCTTTCTTT | CASSPLDAGALGEAFF
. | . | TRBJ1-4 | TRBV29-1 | TGCAGCGTCCTAGGGGAGAGTAATGAAAAACTGTTTTTT | CSVLGESNEKLFF
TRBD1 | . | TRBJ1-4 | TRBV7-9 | TGTGCCAGCAGCAACGGGGTAGGGACAGACAATGAAAAACTGTTTTTT | CASSNGVGTDNEKLFF
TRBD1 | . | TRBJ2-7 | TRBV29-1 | TGCAGCGTTGAAGCCCGGGACAGAGACTACGAGCAGTACTTC | CSVEARDRDYEQYF
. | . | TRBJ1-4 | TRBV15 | TGTGCCACCAGCAGAGAGTCGGCAGCTGAAAAACTGTTTTTT | CATSRESAAEKLFF
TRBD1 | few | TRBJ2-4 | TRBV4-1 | TGCGCCAGCAGCCCAATCCGGCAGGGGGAAAACATTCAGTACTTC | CASSPIRQGENIQYF
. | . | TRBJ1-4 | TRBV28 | TGTGCCAGCACTCCCCTTGGGGGGGGAAAGGAAAAACTGTTTTTT | CASTPLGGGKEKLFF
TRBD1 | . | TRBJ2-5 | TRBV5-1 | TGCGCCAGCAGCAGGGCCGGGACAGGTGGGGAGACCCAGTACTTC | CASSRAGTGGETQYF
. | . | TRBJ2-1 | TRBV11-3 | TGTGCCAGCAGCGCCCAGGGCGGGAACTACAATGAGCAGTTCTTC | CASSAQGGNYNEQFF
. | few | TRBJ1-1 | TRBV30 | TGTGCCTGGAGGGGATCTAAGAACACTGAAGCTTTCTTT | CAWRGSKNTEAFF
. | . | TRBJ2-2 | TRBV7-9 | TGTGCCAGCAGCTTAGTCGTCGAATCAACCGGGGAGCTGTTTTTT | CASSLVVESTGELFF
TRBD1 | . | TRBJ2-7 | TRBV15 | TGTGCCACCAGCAGCGGGACAGACAATACCTACGAGCAGTACTTC | CATSSGTDNTYEQYF
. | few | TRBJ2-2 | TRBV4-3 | TGCGCCAGCAGCCAGCTCCGGGACACCGGGGAGCTGTTTTTT | CASSQLRDTGELFF
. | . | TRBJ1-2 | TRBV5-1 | TGCGCCAGCAGCTTGGGAGCCGGGGAAGGCTACGCCTTC | CASSLGAGEGYAF
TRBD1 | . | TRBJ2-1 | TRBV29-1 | TGCAGCGTTGAGGGACAGCAGCGTGAGCAGTTCTTC | CSVEGQQREQFF
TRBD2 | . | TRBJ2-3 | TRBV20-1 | TGCAGTGCTAGAGATGGGCGGGGGGGTGAACATACGCAGTATTTT | CSARDGRGGEHTQYF
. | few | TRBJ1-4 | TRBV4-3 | TGCGCCAGCAGCCCGAGGTGGGCAACTAATGAAAAACTGTTTTTT | CASSPRWATNEKLFF
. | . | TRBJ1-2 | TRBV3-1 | TGTGCCAGCAGCGAAGATCTCGGGCAGAGGGGCACCCGGCATGGCTACACCTTC | CASSEDLGQRGTRHGYTF
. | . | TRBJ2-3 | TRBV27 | TGTGCCAGCAGTTTTAGGACCGTGGATACGCAGTATTTT | CASSFRTVDTQYF
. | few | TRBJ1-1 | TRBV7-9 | TGTGCCAGCACTCTGCCCCCTTGGGGGGGCCAGACTGAAGCTTTCTTT | CASTLPPWGGQTEAFF
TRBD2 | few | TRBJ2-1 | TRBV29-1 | TGCAGCGGTAGGACTAGCGGGAGGGAGCAGTTCTTC | CSGRTSGREQFF
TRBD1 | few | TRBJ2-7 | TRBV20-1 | TGCAGTGCTAGAGGTTTGCAGGGGGTGGGCGAGCAGTACTTC | CSARGLQGVGEQYF
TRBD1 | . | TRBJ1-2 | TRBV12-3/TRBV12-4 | TGTGCCAGCAGTACAAGGACAGGATGGACTTATGGCTACACCTTC | CASSTRTGWTYGYTF
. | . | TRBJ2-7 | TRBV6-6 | TGTGCCAGCAGTTACTCGTTGTCTAGGCGGGTAGACGAGCAGTACTTC | CASSYSLSRRVDEQYF